The source of this TCR beta chain is a study of control samples from healthy donors and cancer patients (dated by TCRdb to the early 2020s). Comments on this clone: The target of this receptor is not known. Base quality data are lacking; no much larger clone is found one base away.

The junction shows trimming of 7 bases on V and 7 bases on J, plus 20 bases between the germline ends. CDR1 and CDR2, per the germline V gene, are MNHEY and SVGAGI. Reading from cysteine to phenylalanine, the CDR3 counts 15 amino acids. Just CDR3 DNA is preserved here, 45 bases in frame from base 1. Receptor libraries were prepared by the immunoSEQ multiplex PCR assay. TCRdb stores this immuneACCESS table with in-frame sequences only. Part of the clones is absent; in the studies checked, under half of the shortfall reflects unresolved V genes, and no reason is known for the rest. The sample profile shows more than 90,000 clones; roughly 91% of them were found once. About 7.8% of the sample is held by the ten biggest clonotypes.

Sequenced input: blood. The TCR originated in a man aged 25 to 40 in good health. This sequence uses TRBV6-5 and TRBJ2-1; the D gene assignment is ambiguous. The DNA sequence is as follows: TGTGCCAGCAAAGGACGGGTGACCCAAGTAAATGAGCAGTTCTTC. This sequence encodes CASKGRVTQVNEQFF.